This TCR beta chain stems from a study of blood T cells in healthy people across ages. The extraction recovered at least 5.5 micrograms of total RNA per sample. Alongside a J-beta primer mix, a sample-barcoded 5' primer served in a second PCR lasting about 7 to 11 cycles. Each of the cDNA molecules was tagged by a template-switch adaptor with 12 random nucleotides. One entry per CDR3 protein results from TCRdb running MiXCR on the 5' RACE reads. The sample shows around 1,000,000 distinct CDR3 sequences, 35% to 40% of them seen only once. V lost 3 bases and J lost 3, with 15 bases in between. The CDR3 length is 14 residues. Germline CDR1 DFQATT, CDR2 SNEGSKA (reference sequence).

This clonotype originated in a man aged 18 to 29 in good health. This chain links TRBV20-1 with TRBJ2-7, with D tentatively TRBD1 (6 bases). The specimen sequenced was blood. The CDR3 region is CSARDIQGNYEQYF. CDR3 DNA: TGCAGTGCTAGGGATATACAGGGTAACTACGAGCAGTACTTC.